This entry lists 27 T cell receptor beta chains sequenced from one sample in a study of OX40 agonist ivuxolimab in advanced cancers. Generated by immunoSEQ multiplex PCR, the TCRdb table keeps only in-frame clones and is missing some. The table records tens of thousands of clones, over 85% of them present only once. The source material was CD4+ or CD8+ T cells sorted from blood, sampled in a trial of the OX40 agonist ivuxolimab. Source of these receptors: an adult with an advanced solid tumor such as melanoma, head and neck, liver or kidney cancer.

The chain employs TRBV4-3 and TRBJ2-2, with a tentative D call TRBD2 (5 bases). In germline, CDR1 is LGHNA, CDR2 YSLEER. The CDR3 has 16 residues. V was clipped by 4 bases and J by 7 bases, with 19 bases between them. The CDR3 is CASSPAWVLADGELFF. CDR3 coding DNA: TGCGCCAGCAGCCCCGCCTGGGTCCTAGCAGACGGGGAGCTGTTTTTT.

The V and J genes are TRBV9 and TRBJ2-7; 13 nucleotides line up with TRBD2. This CDR3 has 17 amino acids. Germline V gives CDR1 SGDLS, CDR2 YYNGEE. Trimming cost V 0 bases and J 0 bases; bases outside gene matches: 3. DNA for the CDR3: TGTGCCAGCAGCGTAGGGGGACTAGCGGGGAGCTCCTACGAGCAGTACTTC. Translation: CASSVGGLAGSSYEQYF. Drawing the rest from reference TRBV9 and TRBJ2-7, the complete variable domain is DSGVTQTPKHLITATGQRVTLRCSPRSGDLSVYWYQQSLDQGLQFLIQYYNGEERAKGNILERFSAQQFPDLHSELNLSSLELGDSALYFCASSVGGLAGSSYEQYFGPGTRLTVT.

The chain combines TRBV7-2 with TRBJ2-5, with a weak D call TRBD2 (6 bases). Per the germline V gene, CDR1 is SGHTA and CDR2 is FQGNSA. The CDR3 is 15 amino acids. V lost 1 base, J lost 2 bases, and 11 bases lay in between. Written as DNA, the CDR3 is TGTGCCAGCAGCTTAGGGGAGGCCCTTCAAGAGACCCAGTACTTC. Residues: CASSLGEALQETQYF. Together with reference TRBV7-2 and TRBJ2-5, the CDR3 gives the full variable domain: GAGVSQSPSNKVTEKGKDVELRCDPISGHTALYWYRQSLGQGLEFLIYFQGNSAPDKSGLPSDRFSAERTGGSVSTLTIQRTQQEDSAVYLCASSLGEALQETQYFGPGTRLLVL.

The V call is TRBV21-1, the J call TRBJ1-2; TRBD1 was called by the table and not checked on the DNA. TRBV21-1 is classified as a pseudogene. This CDR3 comprises 14 residues. The CDR3 sequence: CASSGPGQCYGYTF. The CDR3, as DNA: TGTGCCAGCAGCGGACCGGGACAGTGTTATGGCTACACCTTC.

The chain joins TRBV30 to TRBJ2-1, with D hard to call. The CDR3 covers 14 residues. CDR1 and CDR2 from the germline V gene are GTSNPN and SVGIG (reference sequence). Trimming removed 2 bases from V and 10 bases from J, with 18 bases in between. CDR3 sequence: CAWSRSLSLVEQFF. The DNA of the CDR3 is TGTGCCTGGAGTAGGTCCCTATCCCTTGTGGAGCAGTTCTTC.

The genes are TRBV13 and TRBJ2-1; D is possibly TRBD1 (6 bases). Germline V CDR1 and CDR2: PRHDT, FYEKMQ (reference sequence). The CDR3 covers 16 residues. V shed 0 bases and J shed 1 base, with 10 bases lying between them. This chain's CDR3 is CASSLGGGSSYNEQFF. CDR3 nucleotide sequence: TGTGCCAGCAGCTTAGGAGGGGGAAGTTCCTACAATGAGCAGTTCTTC.

The J gene is TRBJ1-1, the V gene TRBV11-2; D not certain. The V gene's germline CDR1 is SGHAT and CDR2 FQNNGV. Trimming left V 5 bases short and J 1 base short, with 20 bases between. This CDR3 is 17 amino acids long. CDR3 sequence reads: CASSLFRGIAENTEAFF. CDR3 nucleotides: TGTGCCAGCAGCCTGTTTCGGGGTATTGCTGAGAACACTGAAGCTTTCTTT.

This chain uses TRBV4-1 with TRBJ1-2; D may be TRBD1 (5 bases). The V gene's germline CDR1 is MGHRA and CDR2 YSYEKL. The CDR3 has 14 residues. V lost 1 base to trimming and J lost 3 bases, with 9 bases between them. This CDR3 is CASSQGGGDYGYTF. The CDR3 DNA sequence: TGCGCCAGCAGCCAAGGTGGGGGGGACTATGGCTACACCTTC.

This clone was detected once. The gene calls are TRBV29-1 and TRBJ2-3, with 14 bases aligning to TRBD2. CDR1 and CDR2 (germline): SQVTM, ANQGSEA. There are 16 residues in the CDR3. Germline trimming cut 3 bases from V and 3 bases from J; bases unmatched to any gene: 5. The CDR3 sequence: CSVEGTSGRETDTQYF. The CDR3 DNA follows: TGCAGCGTTGAGGGGACTAGCGGGAGAGAGACAGATACGCAGTATTTT.

The chain links TRBV5-1 to TRBJ1-2; D not certain. This CDR3 spans 13 amino acids. Trimming pared 5 bases from V and 3 bases from J, leaving 11 bases between. In germline, CDR1 is SGHRS, CDR2 YFSETQ. The CDR3 nucleotides are TGCGCCAGCAGAACAGAAAACCACTATGGCTACACCTTC. Protein product: CASRTENHYGYTF.

The table lists this clone with a count of one. The chain is built from TRBV5-1 and TRBJ2-3; D not certain. The V end lost 1 base, the J end lost 3 bases, and 9 bases lay between the germline ends. The germline CDR1 and CDR2 sequences are SGHRS and YFSETQ. The CDR3 length is 14 residues. CDR3 nucleotide sequence: TGCGCCAGCAGCTTGATAGCTGCGACAGATACGCAGTATTTT. Amino acid sequence: CASSLIAATDTQYF.

A single count supports this clone. The CDR3 loop is CAISAGHRGGGGELFF. CDR3 in DNA: TGTGCCATCAGTGCCGGTCACAGGGGTGGCGGCGGGGAGCTGTTTTTT. This chain joins TRBV10-3 and TRBJ2-2; 7 positions match TRBD1. The CDR3 is 16 residues long. CDR1 is ENHRY, CDR2 SYGVKD, per germline. V shed 4 bases, J shed 7 bases, and the junction held 12 bases outside the gene matches.

This chain links TRBV19 with TRBJ2-1; D not resolved. This CDR3 comprises 12 residues. Trimming took off 3 bases at V and 8 bases at J, with 8 bases between the two ends. Germline CDR1 LNHDA, CDR2 SQIVND (reference sequence). The CDR3 DNA follows: TGTGCCAGTAGTATGGGTGCCCATGAGCAGTTCTTC. This gives the protein CASSMGAHEQFF. The entire variable domain, with the rest obtained from reference TRBV19 and TRBJ2-1, is as follows: DGGITQSPKYLFRKEGQNVTLSCEQNLNHDAMYWYRQDPGQGLRLIYYSQIVNDFQKGDIAEGYSVSREKKESFPLTVTSAQKNPTAFYLCASSMGAHEQFFGPGTRLTVL.

V is TRBV27 and J is TRBJ2-3; D not certain. CDR1 is MNHEY and CDR2 is SMNVEV in the germline V gene (reference sequence). With 2 bases removed from V and 1 base from J, the gap between germline ends came to 7 bases. The length of the CDR3 is 14 residues. The CDR3 DNA is TGTGCCAGCAGTTTACTTGAGGGCACAGATACGCAGTATTTT. Its translation is CASSLLEGTDTQYF.

The chain couples TRBV19 to TRBJ2-2, with 7 bases identical to TRBD2. V lost 4 bases and J lost 0; bases outside the gene matches: 2. Germline V CDR1 and CDR2: LNHDA, SQIVND (reference sequence). CDR3 size: 15 residues. DNA of the CDR3: TGTGCCAGTAGTACCCTAGCGGCGAACACCGGGGAGCTGTTTTTT. It is translated as CASSTLAANTGELFF.

By share of the sample, this clone is medium-sized. The chain recombines TRBV19 with TRBJ2-7; D call uncertain. CDR1 LNHDA and CDR2 SQIVND come from the germline V gene (reference sequence). Trimming left V 6 bases short and J 4 bases short, with 13 bases between. This CDR3 is built from 13 residues. The CDR3 is CASRGPSDYEQYF. For the CDR3, the DNA is TGTGCCAGTAGAGGTCCATCCGATTACGAGCAGTACTTC.

The rearrangement joins TRBV7-9 to TRBJ1-1; a possible D gene is TRBD1 (6 bases). Germline CDR1 reads SEHNR; CDR2 reads FQNEAQ (reference sequence). The CDR3 spans 16 residues. Between the trimmed V and J ends, which lost 4 bases and 0 bases, there was a span of 15 bases. CDR3 loop: CASSSTLTGMNTEAFF. DNA for the CDR3: TGTGCCAGCAGCTCAACTCTGACAGGCATGAACACTGAAGCTTTCTTT.

The CDR3 region is CASSPPQGEGYTF. CDR3 sequence (DNA): TGTGCCAGCAGCCCTCCGCAGGGGGAGGGCTACACCTTC. V and J are TRBV7-2 and TRBJ1-2; TRBD1 matches 7 bases. Per the germline V gene, CDR1 is SGHTA and CDR2 is FQGNSA. The CDR3 extends over 13 amino acids. V shed 5 bases, J shed 8 bases, and the junction held 8 bases outside the gene matches.

This clone was observed once. The V gene is TRBV13, the J gene TRBJ2-7; tentatively, D is TRBD2 (6 bases). Germline loops: CDR1 PRHDT, CDR2 FYEKMQ (reference sequence). V was shortened by 4 bases and J by 7 bases, with 17 bases between the two germline ends. The CDR3 is 14 residues long. CDR3 DNA sequence: TGTGCCAGCAGCTCCCCCAGGGAAGCGGGTGAGCAGTACTTC. Its translation is CASSSPREAGEQYF.

This sequence joins TRBV6-5 and TRBJ1-5; D possibly corresponds to TRBD1 (6 bases). The V end lost 4 bases, the J end lost 7 bases, and 17 bases lay between the germline ends. CDR3 length equals 15 residues. Germline V gene sequence: CDR1 MNHEY, CDR2 SVGAGI. This CDR3 is CASSSPEGGEQPQHF. For the CDR3, the DNA is TGTGCCAGCAGTTCCCCCGAGGGGGGCGAACAGCCCCAGCATTTT.

The genes are TRBV27 and TRBJ2-3; TRBD2 agrees at 13 bases. V shed 5 bases, J shed 6 bases, and the junction held 8 bases outside the gene matches. Germline loops: CDR1 MNHEY, CDR2 SMNVEV (reference sequence). This CDR3 is built from 16 residues. The CDR3 loop reads CASSPILAGGIDTQYF. The CDR3, as DNA: TGTGCCAGCAGTCCGATACTAGCGGGAGGGATCGATACGCAGTATTTT.

V and J are TRBV30 and TRBJ2-7; no firm D call. Germline values: CDR1 GTSNPN, CDR2 SVGIG (reference sequence). Trimming removed 3 bases at V and 5 bases at J, with 20 bases between. The length of the CDR3 is 15 residues. The CDR3 sequence: CAWRPWSHNPHEQYF. In nucleotides, the CDR3 is TGTGCCTGGAGGCCATGGTCGCACAACCCTCACGAGCAGTACTTC.

The V gene is TRBV19, the J gene TRBJ1-2; D possibly corresponds to TRBD1 (6 bases). Per germline, CDR1 LNHDA and CDR2 SQIVND (reference sequence). With 5 bases removed from V and 3 bases from J, the gap between germline ends came to 16 bases. The CDR3 contains 15 residues. CDR3: CASSPFRAGDYGYTF. The CDR3, as DNA: TGTGCCAGTAGTCCGTTTCGAGCAGGGGACTATGGCTACACCTTC. The whole variable domain, filled in from reference TRBV19 and TRBJ1-2, reads DGGITQSPKYLFRKEGQNVTLSCEQNLNHDAMYWYRQDPGQGLRLIYYSQIVNDFQKGDIAEGYSVSREKKESFPLTVTSAQKNPTAFYLCASSPFRAGDYGYTFGSGTRLTVV.

This clone has only a few counts. The junction does not match germline at one end; this may be a read error. V gene TRBV7-8 combines with J gene TRBJ1-4, with D perhaps TRBD1 (5 bases). CDR1 SGHVS and CDR2 FQNEAQ come from the germline V gene. The CDR3 length is 13 residues. The CDR3 region is CASSLATGREEVF. CDR3 DNA sequence: TGTGCCAGCAGCTTAGCTACGGGCAGGGAGGAGGTTTTT.

The chain couples TRBV7-3 to TRBJ2-3; tentative D call: TRBD2 (6 bases). Germline V CDR1 and CDR2: SGHTA, FQGTGA. Trimming removed 5 bases at V and 3 bases at J, with 12 bases between. This CDR3 has 14 amino acids. The CDR3 DNA reads as TGTGCCAGCAGCCCCACCGGGAGTACAGATACGCAGTATTTT. Its translation: CASSPTGSTDTQYF.

The chain combines TRBV2 with TRBJ2-1; D gene uncertain. CDR3 size: 13 residues. Trimming stripped 1 base from V and 4 bases from J, with 5 bases between. Germline assignment: CDR1 SNHLY and CDR2 FYNNEI. In nucleotides, the CDR3 is TGTGCCAGCAGTGAAGAAGGTTACAATGAGCAGTTCTTC. Its translation: CASSEEGYNEQFF.

The gene calls are TRBV2 and TRBJ2-1; 15 positions agree with TRBD2. CDR1 is SNHLY, CDR2 FYNNEI, per germline. The length of the CDR3 is 16 residues. The V and J ends lost 4 bases and 4 bases, in that order; junction bases with no gene match: 2. The CDR3 here is CASSGTSGRGYNEQFF. For the CDR3, the DNA is TGTGCCAGCAGTGGGACTAGCGGGAGGGGGTACAATGAGCAGTTCTTC.